What follows are 21 T cell receptor beta chains derived from one specimen sequenced in a study of cytomegalovirus exposure and HLA in healthy donors. Use of 60 Vbeta and 13 Jbeta primers characterized the PCR. Clones were read by immunoSEQ multiplex PCR, and TCRdb kept only the in-frame ones, dropping some. This repertoire shows around 100,000 clones, less than 80% found once; its top ten account for 3% to 4%. Sequenced material: PBMCs. Receptor source: a man in his thirties or forties in good health and CMV-seropositive.

V is TRBV6-5 and J is TRBJ2-7; D is perhaps TRBD2 (6 bases). Germline V gene data show CDR1 as MNHEY and CDR2 as SVGAGI. V was cut by 5 bases and J by 8 bases, with 19 bases left in between. This CDR3 is 14 amino acids long. The CDR3 nucleotides are TGTGCCAGCAGTGGGGGGTTTGAATCTACGAAGCAGTACTTC. It codes for CASSGGFESTKQYF.

This clone appeared a single time. V is TRBV18 and J is TRBJ2-7; D possibly corresponds to TRBD1 (5 bases). Trimming removed 1 base from V and 0 bases from J, with 10 bases in between. Looked up from germline, CDR1 is KGHSH and CDR2 is LQKENI. The CDR3 is 15 residues long. CDR3 protein: CASSPRPGHSYEQYF. In nucleotides, the CDR3 is TGTGCCAGCTCACCACGGCCAGGGCACTCCTACGAGCAGTACTTC.

The chain links TRBV27 to TRBJ2-1; 8 bases match TRBD2. The CDR3 covers 14 residues. The ends lost 7 bases at V and 3 bases at J; junction bases unmatched: 5. Germline CDR1 is MNHEY and CDR2 is SMNVEV (reference sequence). The DNA for the CDR3 is TGTGCCAGCACTAGCGGGTTAGACTACAATGAGCAGTTCTTC. Its translation is CASTSGLDYNEQFF.

This clone has just a few counts. The CDR3 nucleotides are TGCGCCAGCAGCTTGGCCGACTACACAGATACGCAGTATTTT. Translated: CASSLADYTDTQYF. The chain uses TRBV5-1 and TRBJ2-3, with D possibly matching TRBD2 (5 bases). This CDR3 has 14 residues. V gave up 0 bases and J gave up 2 bases, with 7 bases separating them. Germline lookup yields CDR1 SGHRS and CDR2 YFSETQ.

The chain uses TRBV27 and TRBJ2-7, with TRBD1 matching 8 bases. Losses at the gene ends were 5 bases for V and 10 bases for J; bases not matched to a gene: 10. There are 13 residues in the CDR3. In germline, CDR1 is MNHEY, CDR2 SMNVEV (reference sequence). The CDR3 protein is CASSRDRSFVQYF. The CDR3 nucleotides are TGTGCCAGCAGTCGGGACAGGAGTTTCGTCCAGTACTTC.

This clone appeared once. The chain joins TRBV27 to TRBJ2-2, with unresolved D. This CDR3 comprises 13 residues. The V gene's germline CDR1 is MNHEY and CDR2 SMNVEV (reference sequence). Trimming pared 7 bases from V and 8 bases from J, leaving 14 bases between. The CDR3 here is CASTEGGRGELFF. In DNA form, the CDR3 reads TGTGCCAGCACCGAAGGCGGTAGGGGGGAGCTGTTTTTT.

The chain employs TRBV5-4 and TRBJ2-5; TRBD2 matches 11 bases. Trimming at V came to 0 bases and at J to 9 bases, leaving 7 bases not matched to a gene. Germline V lookup: CDR1 SGHNT, CDR2 YYREEE (reference sequence). This CDR3 is built from 15 residues. The CDR3 region is CASSLGSSGGKAQYF. CDR3 sequence (DNA): TGTGCCAGCAGCTTGGGTTCTAGCGGGGGGAAGGCCCAGTACTTC.

The sample holds a few counts of this clone. The rearrangement links TRBV29-1 to TRBJ2-1, with D perhaps matching TRBD1 (6 bases). The CDR3 totals 14 residues. Trimming took off 6 bases at V and 3 bases at J, with 15 bases between the two ends. Germline V gene sequence: CDR1 SQVTM, CDR2 ANQGSEA. CDR3 protein: CSVTRTENYNEQFF. As DNA, the CDR3 is TGCAGCGTCACGAGGACAGAAAACTACAATGAGCAGTTCTTC.

This clone was picked up a small number of times. This rearrangement joins TRBV7-8 to TRBJ2-5, with 8 bases fitting TRBD2. There are 14 residues in the CDR3. Germline V gives CDR1 SGHVS, CDR2 FQNEAQ. V lost 3 bases, J lost 11 bases, and 11 bases stayed unmatched. CDR3 region: CASSLVISGREQYF. The CDR3 bases are TGTGCCAGCAGCTTGGTCATCTCCGGGAGGGAGCAGTACTTC.

This clone was seen more than once but under ten times. This chain joins TRBV19 and TRBJ1-6, with D unclear. The germline V and J ends were trimmed by 6 bases and 9 bases, with 15 bases remaining between them. The CDR3 consists of 14 residues. Germline V lookup: CDR1 LNHDA, CDR2 SQIVND (reference sequence). In DNA form, the CDR3 reads TGTGCCAGTAGACCTGGGAGGAGGCCTTCACCCCTCCACTTT. Translated, it gives CASRPGRRPSPLHF.

This clone was detected only a few times. The rearrangement uses TRBV11-2 and TRBJ2-7; tentative D call: TRBD2 (5 bases). This CDR3 contains 12 residues. The ends were cut back, 1 base at V and 6 bases at J, with 7 bases in the middle. Germline V gives CDR1 SGHAT, CDR2 FQNNGV. CDR3 DNA: TGTGCCAGCAGCTTAGGGACTCTCGAGCAGTACTTC. Protein sequence: CASSLGTLEQYF.

This clone came up once. This chain uses TRBV7-8 with TRBJ2-7; 11 nucleotides line up with TRBD1. The CDR3 contains 14 residues. Germline V CDR1 and CDR2: SGHVS, FQNEAQ. J was trimmed by 4 bases and V by 5 bases; bases with no gene match: 4. The CDR3 nucleotides read TGTGCCAGCAGCCAAGGACAGGGGGCGTACGAGCAGTACTTC. Its translation is CASSQGQGAYEQYF.

The genes are TRBV9 and TRBJ2-1; TRBD2 aligns across 14 bases. This CDR3 spans 16 amino acids. V lost 4 bases and J lost 7; bases outside the gene matches: 7. Germline-derived CDR1 and CDR2 are SGDLS and YYNGEE. CDR3 sequence reads: CASSKTSGGAGNEQFF. CDR3 DNA sequence: TGTGCCAGCAGCAAGACTAGCGGGGGGGCAGGTAATGAGCAGTTCTTC.

The rearrangement links TRBV19 to TRBJ2-2; TRBD2 might be the D (5 bases). V was cut by 1 base and J by 7 bases, with 7 bases left in between. The CDR3 is made up of 13 amino acids. The germline CDR1 and CDR2 sequences are LNHDA and SQIVND (reference sequence). CDR3 region: CASSIGGGGELFF. The CDR3 DNA reads as TGTGCCAGTAGTATAGGTGGAGGCGGGGAGCTGTTTTTT.

CDR3 bases: TGTGCCAGCAGAAGGGACAGGGTACCCCGACCCGAGCAGTACTTC. Residues: CASRRDRVPRPEQYF. V usage is TRBV27 and J usage is TRBJ2-7; 9 nucleotides match TRBD1. The CDR3 is made up of 15 amino acids. From germline, CDR1 is MNHEY and CDR2 SMNVEV (reference sequence). Losses at the gene ends were 6 bases for V and 6 bases for J; bases not matched to a gene: 12.

This chain connects TRBV9 to TRBJ2-5; D unresolved. The J call may be incorrect, as the DNA end agrees better with TRBJ2-7. The CDR3 is made up of 14 amino acids. The germline V gene has CDR1 SGDLS and CDR2 YYNGEE. DNA of the CDR3: TGTGCCAGCAGCCCCTCTGCCCTTACCTACGAGCAGTACTTC. Protein sequence: CASSPSALTYEQYF.

V gene TRBV2 combines with J gene TRBJ1-2; no definite D call. This CDR3 comprises 13 residues. Trimming cost V 5 bases and J 5 bases, with 12 bases left between them. Germline V gene data show CDR1 as SNHLY and CDR2 as FYNNEI. CDR3 residues: CASSFLSLYGYTF. The DNA of the CDR3 is TGTGCCAGCAGTTTTTTGTCCCTTTATGGCTACACCTTC.

The chain has TRBV9 and TRBJ2-3; TRBD2 agrees at 13 bases. J was trimmed by 5 bases and V by 3 bases; bases with no gene match: 6. Germline loops: CDR1 SGDLS, CDR2 YYNGEE. This CDR3 comprises 16 residues. As DNA, the CDR3 is TGTGCCAGCAGCGAGAGGGGACTAGCGGGGATAGATACGCAGTATTTT. This codes for CASSERGLAGIDTQYF.

V and J are TRBV10-3 and TRBJ1-5; tentatively, D is TRBD1 (5 bases). The V and J ends lost 4 bases and 5 bases respectively, with 9 bases between them. The CDR3 runs to 13 residues. The germline V gene encodes CDR1 ENHRY and CDR2 SYGVKD. The CDR3, as DNA: TGTGCCATCAGTGTGGGGCCAGATCAGCCCCAGCATTTT. This encodes CAISVGPDQPQHF.

The J gene is TRBJ1-2, the V gene TRBV18, with unresolved D. V dropped 2 bases and J dropped 2 bases, with 9 bases sitting between them. This CDR3 comprises 14 residues. From germline, CDR1 is KGHSH and CDR2 LQKENI. The CDR3 region has the DNA TGTGCCAGCTCACCAAGGGAGGGAAACTATGGCTACACCTTC. This sequence encodes CASSPREGNYGYTF.

This clone showed up just once. This chain links TRBV30 with TRBJ2-7; TRBD1 matches at 7 bases. Germline V CDR1 and CDR2: GTSNPN, SVGIG (reference sequence). This CDR3 spans 12 amino acids. After removal of 2 bases from V and 10 bases from J, the junction contained 8 bases not matched to a gene. For the CDR3, the DNA is TGTGCCTGGAGTACGGGACAGCGCAGACAGTACTTC. Protein: CAWSTGQRRQYF.